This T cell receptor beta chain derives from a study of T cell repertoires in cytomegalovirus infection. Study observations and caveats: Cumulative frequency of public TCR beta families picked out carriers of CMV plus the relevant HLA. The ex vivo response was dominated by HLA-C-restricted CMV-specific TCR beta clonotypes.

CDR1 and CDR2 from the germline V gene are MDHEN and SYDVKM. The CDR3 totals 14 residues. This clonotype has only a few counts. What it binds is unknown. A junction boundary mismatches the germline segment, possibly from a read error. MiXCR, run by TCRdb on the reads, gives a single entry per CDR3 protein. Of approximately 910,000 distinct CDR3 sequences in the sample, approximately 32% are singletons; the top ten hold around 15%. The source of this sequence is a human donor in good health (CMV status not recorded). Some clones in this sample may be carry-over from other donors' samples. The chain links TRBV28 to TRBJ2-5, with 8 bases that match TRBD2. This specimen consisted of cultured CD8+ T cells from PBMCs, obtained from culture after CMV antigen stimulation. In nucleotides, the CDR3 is TGTGCCAGCGGTTTAGGACTAGCTGGGGAGACCCAGTACTTC. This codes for CASGLGLAGETQYF. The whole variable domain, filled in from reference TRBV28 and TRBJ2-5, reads DVKVTQSSRYLVKRTGEKVFLECVQDMDHENMFWYRQDPGLGLRLIYFSYDVKMKEKGDIPEGYSVSREKKERFSLILESASTNQTSMYLCASGLGLAGETQYFGPGTRLLVL.